These 2 T cell receptor beta chains came from one sample sequenced in a study of blood T cell repertoires in COVID-19. The assay was immunoSEQ multiplex PCR, and TCRdb's table has in-frame clones only and misses some. This table holds 50,000 to 65,000 clones, around four fifths found once. The sequenced sample was peripheral blood. The receptors were sampled from a human donor in a cohort sampled during active COVID-19.

This clone was counted a few times. The CDR3 coding sequence is TGTGCCAGCGCCCAACAGGGGACGGGCACTGAAGCTTTCTTT. Protein: CASAQQGTGTEAFF. The chain employs TRBV6-5 and TRBJ1-1; TRBD1 aligns across 7 bases. In germline, CDR1 is MNHEY, CDR2 SVGAGI. The ends lost 8 bases at V and 4 bases at J; junction bases unmatched: 10. This CDR3 is built from 14 residues.

V usage is TRBV9 and J usage is TRBJ2-5, with a weak D call TRBD2 (6 bases). The CDR3 is 16 residues long. Per germline, CDR1 SGDLS and CDR2 YYNGEE. V lost 2 bases to trimming and J lost 2 bases, with 16 bases between them. The chain's CDR3 is CASSVRPSSAQETQYF. In nucleotides, the CDR3 is TGTGCCAGCAGCGTGAGACCATCTAGCGCGCAAGAGACCCAGTACTTC.